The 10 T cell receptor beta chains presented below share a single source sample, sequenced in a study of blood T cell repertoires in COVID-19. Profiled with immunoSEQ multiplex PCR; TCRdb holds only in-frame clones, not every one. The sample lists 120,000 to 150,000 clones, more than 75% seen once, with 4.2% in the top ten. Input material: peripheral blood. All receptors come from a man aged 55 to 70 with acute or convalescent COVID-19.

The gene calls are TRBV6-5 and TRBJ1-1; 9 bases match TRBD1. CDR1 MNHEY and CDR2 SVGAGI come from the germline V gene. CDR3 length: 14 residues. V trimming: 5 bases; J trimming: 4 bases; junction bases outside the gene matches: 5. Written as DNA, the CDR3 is TGTGCCAGCAGTAGGACAGGGGTGGGCACTGAAGCTTTCTTT. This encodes CASSRTGVGTEAFF.

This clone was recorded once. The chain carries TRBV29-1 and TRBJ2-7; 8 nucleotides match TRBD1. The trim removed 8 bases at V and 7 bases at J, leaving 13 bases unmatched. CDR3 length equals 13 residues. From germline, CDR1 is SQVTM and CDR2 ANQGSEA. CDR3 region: CSLSGGRGQEQYF. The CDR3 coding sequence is TGCAGCCTTTCTGGAGGCAGGGGGCAGGAGCAGTACTTC.

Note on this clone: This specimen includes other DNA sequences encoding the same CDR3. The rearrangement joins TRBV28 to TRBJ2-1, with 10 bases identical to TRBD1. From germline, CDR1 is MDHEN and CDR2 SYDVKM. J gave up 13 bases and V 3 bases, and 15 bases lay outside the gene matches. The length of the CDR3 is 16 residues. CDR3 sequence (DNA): TGTGCCAGCAGTTTTACCGGGACAGGGGTAGGAGTCGAACAGTTCTTC. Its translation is CASSFTGTGVGVEQFF.

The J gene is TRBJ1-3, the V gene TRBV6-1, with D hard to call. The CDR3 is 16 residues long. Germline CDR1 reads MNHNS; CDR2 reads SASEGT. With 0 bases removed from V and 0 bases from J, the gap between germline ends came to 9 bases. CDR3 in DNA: TGTGCCAGCAGTGAAGCGATAGTAGTCTCTGGAAACACCATATATTTT. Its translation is CASSEAIVVSGNTIYF.

CDR3 residues: CASSLSIGTTWDSPLHF. The CDR3 DNA sequence: TGTGCCAGCAGCTTATCGATTGGGACTACTTGGGATTCACCCCTCCACTTT. The chain links TRBV11-2 to TRBJ1-6; a weak D match, TRBD1 (5 bases). The CDR3 runs to 17 residues. Trimming removed 2 bases from V and 8 bases from J, with 19 bases in between. Looked up from germline, CDR1 is SGHAT and CDR2 is FQNNGV.

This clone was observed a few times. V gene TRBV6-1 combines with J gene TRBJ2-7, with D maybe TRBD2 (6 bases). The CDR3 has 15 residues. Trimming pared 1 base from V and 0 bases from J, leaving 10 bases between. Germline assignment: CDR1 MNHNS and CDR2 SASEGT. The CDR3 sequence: CASSEVGGVSYEQYF. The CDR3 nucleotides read TGTGCCAGCAGTGAAGTTGGAGGGGTCTCCTACGAGCAGTACTTC.

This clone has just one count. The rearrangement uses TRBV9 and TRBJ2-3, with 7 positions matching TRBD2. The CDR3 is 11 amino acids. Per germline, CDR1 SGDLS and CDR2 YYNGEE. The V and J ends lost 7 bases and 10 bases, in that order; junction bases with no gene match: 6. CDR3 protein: CASGGSAAQYF. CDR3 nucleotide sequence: TGTGCCAGCGGCGGGAGTGCGGCGCAGTATTTT. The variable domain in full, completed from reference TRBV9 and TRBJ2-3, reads DSGVTQTPKHLITATGQRVTLRCSPRSGDLSVYWYQQSLDQGLQFLIQYYNGEERAKGNILERFSAQQFPDLHSELNLSSLELGDSALYFCASGGSAAQYFGPGTRLTVL.

CDR3 residues: CASSFQGNGYEQYF. The CDR3 coding sequence is TGTGCCAGCAGTTTCCAGGGGAACGGCTACGAGCAGTACTTC. The rearrangement uses TRBV6-5 and TRBJ2-7; a possible D gene is TRBD1 (6 bases). This CDR3 has 14 residues. The V end lost 4 bases, the J end lost 3 bases, and 13 bases lay between the germline ends. From germline, CDR1 is MNHEY and CDR2 SVGAGI.

CDR3 sequence (DNA): TGTGCTAGTGGTTTGGTACCCGTGGTCGACTGGGATGAGCAGTTCTTC. This encodes CASGLVPVVDWDEQFF. The gene calls are TRBV12-5 and TRBJ2-1; D is undetermined. Germline values: CDR1 LGHNT, CDR2 FRNRAP. The CDR3 contains 16 residues. V lost 0 bases and J lost 8, with 17 bases in between.

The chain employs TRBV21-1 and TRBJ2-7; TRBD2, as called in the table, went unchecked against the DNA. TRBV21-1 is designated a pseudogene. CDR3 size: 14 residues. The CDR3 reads CASRGSGRDYEQYF. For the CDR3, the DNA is TGTGCCAGCAGGGGTAGCGGTCGGGACTACGAGCAGTACTTC.